The 5 T cell receptor beta chains below all came from one sample that was sequenced in a study of cytomegalovirus exposure and HLA in healthy donors. PCR used 60 Vbeta primers and 13 Jbeta primers. Produced via immunoSEQ multiplex PCR; TCRdb's table is partial and in-frame only. The sample lists roughly 110,000 clones; just under 70% were seen once. The sample comprised PBMCs. Receptors were obtained from a man aged 25 to 40 in good health and CMV-seropositive.

This chain joins TRBV7-9 and TRBJ2-3; D is ambiguous. The CDR3 consists of 15 residues. V lost 5 bases to trimming and J lost 2 bases, with 14 bases between them. The germline V gene encodes CDR1 SEHNR and CDR2 FQNEAQ (reference sequence). The CDR3 loop reads CASSRWRSVTDTQYF. In DNA, the CDR3 is TGTGCCAGCAGCCGCTGGCGAAGCGTCACAGATACGCAGTATTTT.

This clone was seen a few times. The CDR3 bases are TGTGCCAGCAGCCAAATTCCGGGACAGGCCTACGAGCAGTACTTC. This sequence encodes CASSQIPGQAYEQYF. The rearrangement links TRBV5-8 to TRBJ2-7; TRBD1 agrees at 8 bases. Germline V CDR1 and CDR2: SGHTS, YDEGEE. The CDR3 totals 15 residues. V lost 4 bases and J lost 2; bases outside the gene matches: 8.

This chain joins TRBV5-6 and TRBJ1-2; 9 bases fit TRBD1. After removal of 4 bases from V and 8 bases from J, the junction contained 9 bases not matched to a gene. This CDR3 region has 14 residues. The germline V gene encodes CDR1 SGHDT and CDR2 YYEEEE. The DNA of the CDR3 is TGTGCCAGCAGCGTGGACAGGGGATCGAGGGGCTACACCTTC. It is translated as CASSVDRGSRGYTF.

Only a few counts were recorded for this clone. The chain couples TRBV5-4 to TRBJ1-2; D possibly corresponds to TRBD1 (5 bases). The CDR3 has 16 residues. Germline-derived CDR1 and CDR2 are SGHNT and YYREEE (reference sequence). V was clipped by 2 bases and J by 4 bases, with 18 bases between them. In DNA, the CDR3 is TGTGCCAGCAGCTTACCGGACATGCTACCTAGCTATGGCTACACCTTC. This translates into CASSLPDMLPSYGYTF.

The chain has TRBV19 and TRBJ2-2, with TRBD2 identical over 7 bases. There are 16 residues in the CDR3. V was pared by 7 bases and J by 7 bases, with 15 bases of the junction left unmatched. In germline, CDR1 is LNHDA, CDR2 SQIVND (reference sequence). CDR3 sequence reads: CASKFLAGERSGELFF. The CDR3 DNA sequence: TGTGCCAGTAAATTTTTGGCGGGAGAGCGTAGCGGGGAGCTGTTTTTT.